This TCR beta chain was recorded in a study of T cell responses to AZD1222 COVID-19 vaccine. Data came from immunoSEQ multiplex PCR; TCRdb stores just in-frame clones and leaves some out. The sample yields some 150,000 clones, roughly 90% seen once. The CDR3 loop spans 14 amino acids. From germline, CDR1 is MGHDK and CDR2 SYGVNS. V lost 2 bases, J lost 1 base, and 8 bases lay in between. On this clone itself: Its matching antigen is unknown.

Study-wide results and caveats: Baseline seropositives among AZD1222 recipients totaled only 5 to 7. In a largely white British group with more females than males, clonal diversity was possibly underestimated.

This sequence originates from an adult who received the MenACWY meningococcal vaccine as a control. The chain combines TRBV25-1 with TRBJ1-1; no reliable D call. The specimen comprised peripheral blood, sampled 28 days after the second dose of the MenACWY control vaccine. This chain's CDR3 is CASSEGGRNTEAFF. CDR3 nucleotides: TGTGCCAGCAGTGAAGGCGGAAGGAACACTGAAGCTTTCTTT.